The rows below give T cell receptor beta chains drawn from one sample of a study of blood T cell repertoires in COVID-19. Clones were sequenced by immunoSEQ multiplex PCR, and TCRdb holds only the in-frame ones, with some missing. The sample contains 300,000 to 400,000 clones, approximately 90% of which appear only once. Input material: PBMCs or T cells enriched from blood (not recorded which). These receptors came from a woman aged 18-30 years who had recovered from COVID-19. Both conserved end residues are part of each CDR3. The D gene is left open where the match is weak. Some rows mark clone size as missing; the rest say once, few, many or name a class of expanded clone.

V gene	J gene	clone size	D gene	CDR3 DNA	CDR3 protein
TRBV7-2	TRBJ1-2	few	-	TGTGCCAGCAGCTGGGGACACAGTAACTATGGCTACACCTTC	CASSWGHSNYGYTF
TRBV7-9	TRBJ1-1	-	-	TGTGCCAGCAGCTTGAGTTGGACTGAAGCTTTCTTT	CASSLSWTEAFF
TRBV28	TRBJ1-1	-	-	TGTGCCAGCAGTTTTAGACACCCGAACACTGAAGCTTTCTTT	CASSFRHPNTEAFF
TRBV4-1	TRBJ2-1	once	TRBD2	TGCGCCAGCAGCCAAGGCAGCGGGGGGGCCTCCTACAATGAGCAGTTCTTC	CASSQGSGGASYNEQFF
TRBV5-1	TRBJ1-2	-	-	TGCGCCAGCAGCTTGGCCGTTAACTATGGCTACACCTTC	CASSLAVNYGYTF
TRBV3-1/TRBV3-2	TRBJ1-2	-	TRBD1	TGTGCCAGCAGCCAAAGCCCCCTGGACAGGGATGAGGGCTACACCTTC	CASSQSPLDRDEGYTF
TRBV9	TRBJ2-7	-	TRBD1	TGTGCCAGCAGCGTGGGACAGGGGGCCTCCTACGAGCAGTACTTC	CASSVGQGASYEQYF
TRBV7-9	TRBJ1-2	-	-	TGTGCCAGCAGCTTAGCCACTGGAGGGGCCGCGAACTATGGCTACACCTTC	CASSLATGGAANYGYTF
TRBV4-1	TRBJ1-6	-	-	TGCGCCAGCAGCCAACTGCCAGTTAATTCACCCCTCCACTTT	CASSQLPVNSPLHF
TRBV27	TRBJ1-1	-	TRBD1	TGTGCCAGCAGTGCCCGCAGGGCAGGGGGCTTTGGCACTGAAGCTTTCTTT	CASSARRAGGFGTEAFF
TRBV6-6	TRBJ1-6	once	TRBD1	TGTGCCAGCAGTCAAAAGGGACAGGGGGCCTTTAACGATAATTCACCCCTCCACTTT	CASSQKGQGAFNDNSPLHF
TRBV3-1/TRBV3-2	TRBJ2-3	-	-	TGTGCCAGCAGCCAAGAGGCAGGTTTAAGCACAGATACGCAGTATTTT	CASSQEAGLSTDTQYF
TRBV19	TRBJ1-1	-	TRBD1	TGTGCCAGTACTGACAGGGGTGGGAACACTGAAGCTTTCTTT	CASTDRGGNTEAFF
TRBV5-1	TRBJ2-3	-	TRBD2	TGCGCCAGCAGCTTCAGGGGGACTAGCGGGGTAACAGATACGCAGTATTTT	CASSFRGTSGVTDTQYF
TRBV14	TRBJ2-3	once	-	TGTGCCAGCAGCCAAACGCGTCTACTTCAAGGCACAGATACGCAGTATTTT	CASSQTRLLQGTDTQYF